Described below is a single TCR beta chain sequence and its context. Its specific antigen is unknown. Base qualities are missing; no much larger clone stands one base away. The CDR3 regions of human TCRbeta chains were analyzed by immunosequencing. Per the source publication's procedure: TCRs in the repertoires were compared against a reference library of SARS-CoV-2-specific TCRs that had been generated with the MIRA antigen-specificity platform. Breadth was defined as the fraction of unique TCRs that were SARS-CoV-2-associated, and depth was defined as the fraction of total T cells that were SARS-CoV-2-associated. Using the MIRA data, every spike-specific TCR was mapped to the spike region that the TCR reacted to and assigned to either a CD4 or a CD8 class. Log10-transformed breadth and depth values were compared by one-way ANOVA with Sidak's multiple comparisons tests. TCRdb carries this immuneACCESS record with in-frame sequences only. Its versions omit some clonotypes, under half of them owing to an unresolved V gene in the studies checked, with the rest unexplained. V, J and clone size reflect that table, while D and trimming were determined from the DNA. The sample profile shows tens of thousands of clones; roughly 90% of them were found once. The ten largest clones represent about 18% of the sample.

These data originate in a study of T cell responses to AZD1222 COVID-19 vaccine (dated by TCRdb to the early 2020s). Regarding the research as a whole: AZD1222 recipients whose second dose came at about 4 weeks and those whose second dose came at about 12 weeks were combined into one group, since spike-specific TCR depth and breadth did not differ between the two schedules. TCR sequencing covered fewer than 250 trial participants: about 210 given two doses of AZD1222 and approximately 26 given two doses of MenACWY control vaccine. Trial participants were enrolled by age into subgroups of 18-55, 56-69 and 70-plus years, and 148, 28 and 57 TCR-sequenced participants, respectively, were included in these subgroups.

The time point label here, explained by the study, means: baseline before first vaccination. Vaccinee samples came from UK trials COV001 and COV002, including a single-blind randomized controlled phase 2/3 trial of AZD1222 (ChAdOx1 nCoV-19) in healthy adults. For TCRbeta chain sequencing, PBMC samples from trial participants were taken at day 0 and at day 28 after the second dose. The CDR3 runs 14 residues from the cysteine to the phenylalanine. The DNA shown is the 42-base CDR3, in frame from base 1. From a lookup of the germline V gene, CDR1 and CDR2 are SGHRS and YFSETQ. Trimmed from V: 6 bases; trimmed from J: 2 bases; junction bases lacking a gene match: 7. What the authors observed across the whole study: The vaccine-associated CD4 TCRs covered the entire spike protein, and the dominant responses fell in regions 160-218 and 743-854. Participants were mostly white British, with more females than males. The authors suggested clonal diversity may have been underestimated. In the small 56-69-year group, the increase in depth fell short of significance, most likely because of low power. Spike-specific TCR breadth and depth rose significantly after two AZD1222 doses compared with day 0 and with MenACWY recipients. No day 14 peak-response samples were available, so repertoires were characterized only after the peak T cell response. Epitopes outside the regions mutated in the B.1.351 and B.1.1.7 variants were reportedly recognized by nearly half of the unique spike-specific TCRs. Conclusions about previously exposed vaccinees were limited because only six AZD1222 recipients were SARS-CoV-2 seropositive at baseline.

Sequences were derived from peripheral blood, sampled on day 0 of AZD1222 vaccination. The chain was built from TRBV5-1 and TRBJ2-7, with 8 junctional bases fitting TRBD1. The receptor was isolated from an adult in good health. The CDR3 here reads CASTTTGGTYEQYF. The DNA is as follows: TGCGCCAGCACCACTACAGGGGGAACCTACGAGCAGTACTTC.